This TCR beta chain was found in a study of vaccination and CD4 T cells after COVID-19. The wider study: Two doses of either BNT162b2 or mRNA-1273 vaccine were given to participants. As a positive control, some control cultures were given a CEFX pool, while others were given an HIV-1 Nef pool or no peptide. Investigators stimulated cells with overlapping spike peptides drawn from SARS-CoV-2, HCoV-NL63, HCoV-OC43 and HCoV-229E.

This clonotype has just one count. Its antigen is undetermined. Treatment reported: 10-day PBMC culture with coronavirus spike peptide pools or control peptides (ViraFEST assay). Antigen-specific T cells were expanded with peptide pools by ViraFEST, and TCRs were then sequenced. Oncomine TCR Beta short-read sequencing was applied to DNA from cultured CD4+ T cells. In TCRdb, the PCR reads were re-called with MiXCR into one record per CDR3 protein. The sample has about 19,000 distinct CDR3 sequences; approximately 30% are singletons. CDR3 length: 16 residues. V gave up 3 bases and J gave up 0 bases, with 15 bases separating them. Germline assignment: CDR1 DFQATT and CDR2 SNEGSKA (reference sequence).

The sequence was collected from a human donor with COVID-19. Sequencing was carried out using cultured CD4+ T cells from blood. This chain links TRBV20-1 with TRBJ1-3; D remains ambiguous. CDR3 sequence: CSASYPTASSGNTIYF. DNA of the CDR3: TGCAGTGCTAGTTATCCGACCGCAAGCTCTGGAAACACCATATATTTT.